Listed below are T cell receptor beta chains from one sample, sequenced in a study of a mutant IDH1 vaccine in newly diagnosed glioma. These receptors' targets are unknown. The repertoire was sequenced with immunoSEQ multiplex PCR; TCRdb's copy has only in-frame clones and lacks some. Found here are fewer than 85,000 clones, approximately 80% of them singletons; the top ten hold 5.2%. Sequencing was performed on PBMCs, taken from a glioma patient whose treatment included an IDH1 peptide vaccine. The receptors come from a middle-aged man with glioma. The conserved cysteine and the conserved F or W are not part of the CDR3 here.

>TRBJ2-3|TRBV15
ATSRDQPGSADTQY
>TRBJ1-5|TRBV4-3
ASSQWLNQPQH
>TRBJ2-5|TRBV7-2
ASSWGSLMETQY
>TRBJ2-5|TRBV15
ATSRVSGVSGQETQY
>TRBJ2-3|TRBV6-5
ASSAGAGTDTQY
>TRBJ2-7|TRBV27
ASSLGPGNAYEQY
>TRBJ1-2|TRBV11-2
ASSFQPGLNYGYT
>TRBJ2-3|TRBV4-3
ASSPGWGDTQY
>TRBJ2-2|TRBV11-2
ASSRRGNTGELF
>TRBJ1-2|TRBV20-1
SARGKI
>TRBJ1-2|TRBV27
ASSLRDSSYGYT
>TRBJ2-1|TRBV6-4
ASSGLSGGASEQF
>TRBJ2-6|TRBV7-9
ASRDSGANVLT
>TRBJ2-3|TRBV19
ASSLLAGATDTQY
>TRBJ2-7|TRBV4-3
ASSQESGTYYEQY
>TRBJ2-7|TRBV28
ASSKPGTGYEQY
>TRBJ2-1|TRBV30
AWSVLGLSSYNEQF
>TRBJ2-7|TRBV5-4
ASSSGAAGADYEQY
>TRBJ2-5|TRBV13
ASSLGSSGNQETQY
>TRBJ1-3|TRBV5-1
ASSLAGNSGNTIY
>TRBJ1-1|TRBV9
ASSPLTGGITEAF
>TRBJ2-7|TRBV7-9
ASSSALSSYEQY